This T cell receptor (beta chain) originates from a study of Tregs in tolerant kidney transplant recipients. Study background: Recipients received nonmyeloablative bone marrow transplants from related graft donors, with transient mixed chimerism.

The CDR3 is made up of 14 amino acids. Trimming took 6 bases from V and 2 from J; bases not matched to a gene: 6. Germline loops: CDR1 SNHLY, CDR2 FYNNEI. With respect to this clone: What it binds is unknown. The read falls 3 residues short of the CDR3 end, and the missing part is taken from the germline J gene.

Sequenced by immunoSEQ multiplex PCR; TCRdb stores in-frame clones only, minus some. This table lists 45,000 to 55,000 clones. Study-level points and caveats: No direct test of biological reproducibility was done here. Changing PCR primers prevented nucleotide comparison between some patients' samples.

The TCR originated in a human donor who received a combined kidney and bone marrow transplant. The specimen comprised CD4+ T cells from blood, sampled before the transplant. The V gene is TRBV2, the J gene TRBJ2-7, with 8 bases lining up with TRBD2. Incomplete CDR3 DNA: TGTGCCAGCAGCAGTAGCGGGATTACCTACGAG. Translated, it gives CASSSSGITYE. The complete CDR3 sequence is CASSSSGITYEQYF.